This TCR beta chain comes out of a study of T cell repertoires in cytomegalovirus infection (dated by TCRdb to the late 2010s). About the investigation overall: The peptide stimulations were aimed at well-studied HLA-B-restricted epitopes as well as recently identified HLA-C-restricted CMV epitopes, whose presentation resists viral immunomodulation. Because public TCR beta signatures pointed to carriage of CMV infection together with the matching HLA type, the HLA type of each donor mattered for the analysis.

Trimming costs V 5 bases and J 0 bases, and their ends lie 12 bases apart. Including cysteine and phenylalanine, the CDR3 has 15 amino acids. Solely the CDR3 DNA is kept, with 45 bases framed from the first base. As encoded in the germline V gene, CDR1 is LGHNA while CDR2 is YSLEER. About this clonotype itself: What this receptor recognizes is not known. It has no much larger one-base neighbor in the sample; base qualities were not kept.

This specimen's treatment or condition label, per the study, means: in vitro stimulation with specific CMV peptide epitopes to enrich CMV-specific T cells. Overall study results and their limits: In the ex vivo response, HLA-C-restricted CMV-specific TCR beta clonotypes were dominant, and in two of eight donors the single most frequent clonotype came from this HLA-C-restricted group. In both this cohort and an independent cohort of approximately 350 donors, the cumulative frequency of public TCR beta family members distinguished carriers of CMV infection plus the relevant HLA type.

Sequencing instrument: Illumina HiSeq 1500. TCRdb ran its own pipeline on the public reads, namely fastp trimming at Q25 and MiXCR clone calling, and kept in-frame beta chains. Each CDR3 protein gets just one entry, which takes the most common genes and DNA from the rows behind it. The sample has fewer than 850,000 distinct CDR3 sequences on record, about 28% of them singletons. Of the sample, around 14% falls within the top ten clones. This sequence uses TRBV4-3 and TRBJ2-3; a weak D assignment points to TRBD1 (6 bases agree). The sample was cultured CD8+ T cells from PBMCs, taken from culture after CMV antigen stimulation. The clonotype was recovered from a human donor in good health (CMV status not recorded). Some clones in this sample may be carry-over from other donors' samples. The sequenced DNA is TGCGCCAGCAGCGGACAGATGCCTAGCACAGATACGCAGTATTTT. Protein translation: CASSGQMPSTDTQYF.